Here is one T cell receptor (beta chain) with its context. This specimen belongs to a study of T cell clonotyping in hematopoietic cell transplantation. Stated time point: recipient sample about 28 days before transplant, after cytoreduction. V was cut by 4 bases and J by 2 bases, with 24 bases left in between. Germline loops: CDR1 SGHRS, CDR2 YFSETQ. This CDR3 comprises 18 residues. Data came from immunoSEQ multiplex PCR; TCRdb stores just in-frame clones and leaves some out. This sample yields around 26,000 clones, of which approximately 82% are seen a single time; roughly 1.9% belongs to the top ten.

The V gene is TRBV5-1, the J gene TRBJ2-5; a possible D gene is TRBD2 (6 bases). Sample: peripheral blood mononuclear cells, taken before stem cell transplant. The sequence was obtained from a man aged 40-49 years with acute myeloid leukemia. Some clones in this sample may be carry-over from other donors' samples. In DNA form, the CDR3 reads TGCGCCAGCAGCCCCGGACTGACCGCAGGAGGGCCTCAAGAGACCCAGTACTTC. It encodes CASSPGLTAGGPQETQYF.